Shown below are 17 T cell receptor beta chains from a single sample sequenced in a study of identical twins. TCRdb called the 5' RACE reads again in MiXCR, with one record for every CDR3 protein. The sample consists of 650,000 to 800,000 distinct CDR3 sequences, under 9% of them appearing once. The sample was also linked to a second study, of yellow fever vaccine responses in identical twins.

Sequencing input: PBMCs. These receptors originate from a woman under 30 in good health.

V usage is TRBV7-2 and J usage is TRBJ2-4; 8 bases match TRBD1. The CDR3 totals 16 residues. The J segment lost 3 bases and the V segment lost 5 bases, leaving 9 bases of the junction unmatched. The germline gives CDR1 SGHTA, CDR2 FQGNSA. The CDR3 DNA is TGTGCCAGCAGCCCGACAGGGGATCTGGGCAAAAACATTCAGTACTTC. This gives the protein CASSPTGDLGKNIQYF.

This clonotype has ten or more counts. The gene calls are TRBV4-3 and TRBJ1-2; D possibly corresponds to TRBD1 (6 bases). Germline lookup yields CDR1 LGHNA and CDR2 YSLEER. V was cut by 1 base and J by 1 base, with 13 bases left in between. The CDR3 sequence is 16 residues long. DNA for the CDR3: TGCGCCAGCAGCCAAGGGGGACACCCTCTTAACTATGGCTACACCTTC. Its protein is CASSQGGHPLNYGYTF.

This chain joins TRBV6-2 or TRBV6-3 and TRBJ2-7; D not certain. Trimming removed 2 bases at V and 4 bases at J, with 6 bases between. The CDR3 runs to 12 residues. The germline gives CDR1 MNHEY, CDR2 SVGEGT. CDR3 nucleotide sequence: TGTGCCAGCAGTTACAGGTTATACGAGCAGTACTTC. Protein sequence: CASSYRLYEQYF.

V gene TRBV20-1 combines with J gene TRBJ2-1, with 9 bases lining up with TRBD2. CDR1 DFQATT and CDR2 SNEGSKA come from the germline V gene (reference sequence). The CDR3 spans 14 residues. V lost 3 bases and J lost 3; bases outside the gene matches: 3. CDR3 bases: TGCAGTGCTAGCCCAGCGGGAGGCTACAATGAGCAGTTCTTC. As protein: CSASPAGGYNEQFF.

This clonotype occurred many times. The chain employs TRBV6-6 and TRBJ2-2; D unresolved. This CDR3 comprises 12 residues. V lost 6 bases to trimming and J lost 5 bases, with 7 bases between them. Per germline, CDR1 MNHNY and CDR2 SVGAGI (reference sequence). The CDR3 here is CASRPGTGELFF. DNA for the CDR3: TGTGCCAGCAGGCCAGGAACCGGGGAGCTGTTTTTT.

Here the CDR3 reads CASSLTGTPNEQYF. The CDR3 coding sequence is TGTGCCAGCAGTTTGACCGGGACCCCCAACGAGCAGTACTTC. This chain uses TRBV12-3 or TRBV12-4 with TRBJ2-7; perhaps D is TRBD1 or TRBD2 (5 bases each). The CDR3 covers 14 residues. V was trimmed by 3 bases and J by 5 bases, leaving 14 bases between them.

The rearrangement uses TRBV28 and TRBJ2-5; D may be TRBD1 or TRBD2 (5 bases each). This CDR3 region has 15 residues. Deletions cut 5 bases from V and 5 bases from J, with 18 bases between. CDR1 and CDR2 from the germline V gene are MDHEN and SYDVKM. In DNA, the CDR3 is TGTGCCAGCAGTATATCTCAGGGAGTGACGGAGACCCAGTACTTC. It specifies CASSISQGVTETQYF.

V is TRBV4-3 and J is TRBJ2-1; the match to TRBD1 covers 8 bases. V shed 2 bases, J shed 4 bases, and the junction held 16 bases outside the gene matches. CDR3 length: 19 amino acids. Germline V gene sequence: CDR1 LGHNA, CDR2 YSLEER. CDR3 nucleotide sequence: TGCGCCAGCAGCCAACAAAGGGGCTTAGGGACAGGACTTTACAATGAGCAGTTCTTC. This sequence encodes CASSQQRGLGTGLYNEQFF.

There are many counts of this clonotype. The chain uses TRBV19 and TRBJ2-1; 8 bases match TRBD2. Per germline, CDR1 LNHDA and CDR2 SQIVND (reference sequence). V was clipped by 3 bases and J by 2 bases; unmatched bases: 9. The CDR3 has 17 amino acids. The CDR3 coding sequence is TGTGCCAGTAGTATTTTCTCGGCGGGAGGACCCTACAATGAGCAGTTCTTC. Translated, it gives CASSIFSAGGPYNEQFF. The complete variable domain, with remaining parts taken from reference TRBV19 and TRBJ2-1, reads DGGITQSPKYLFRKEGQNVTLSCEQNLNHDAMYWYRQDPGQGLRLIYYSQIVNDFQKGDIAEGYSVSREKKESFPLTVTSAQKNPTAFYLCASSIFSAGGPYNEQFFGPGTRLTVL.

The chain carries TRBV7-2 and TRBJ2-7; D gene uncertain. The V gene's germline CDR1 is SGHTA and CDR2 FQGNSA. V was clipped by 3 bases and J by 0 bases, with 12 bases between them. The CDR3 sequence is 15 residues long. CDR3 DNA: TGTGCCAGCAGCTTTCAGGCGTCGAGCTCCTACGAGCAGTACTTC. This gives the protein CASSFQASSSYEQYF.

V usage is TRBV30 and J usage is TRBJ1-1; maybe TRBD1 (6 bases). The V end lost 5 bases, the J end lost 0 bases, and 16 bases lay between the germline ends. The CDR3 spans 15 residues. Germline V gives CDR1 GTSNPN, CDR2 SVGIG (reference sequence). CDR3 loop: CAWDTGTPMNTEAFF. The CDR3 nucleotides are TGTGCCTGGGACACCGGGACACCCATGAACACTGAAGCTTTCTTT.

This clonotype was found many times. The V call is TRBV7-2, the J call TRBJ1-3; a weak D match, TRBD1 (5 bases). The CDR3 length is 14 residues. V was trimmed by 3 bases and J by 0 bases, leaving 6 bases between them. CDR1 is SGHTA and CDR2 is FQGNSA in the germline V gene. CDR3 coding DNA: TGTGCCAGCAGCTTTGGGGCCTCTGGAAACACCATATATTTT. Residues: CASSFGASGNTIYF.

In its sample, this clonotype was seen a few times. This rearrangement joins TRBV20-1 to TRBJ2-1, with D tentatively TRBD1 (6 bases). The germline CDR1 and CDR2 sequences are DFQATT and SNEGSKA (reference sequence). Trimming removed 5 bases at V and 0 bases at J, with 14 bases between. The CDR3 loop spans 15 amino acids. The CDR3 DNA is TGCAGTGCTGGGACCGACAGGATCTCCTACAATGAGCAGTTCTTC. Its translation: CSAGTDRISYNEQFF.

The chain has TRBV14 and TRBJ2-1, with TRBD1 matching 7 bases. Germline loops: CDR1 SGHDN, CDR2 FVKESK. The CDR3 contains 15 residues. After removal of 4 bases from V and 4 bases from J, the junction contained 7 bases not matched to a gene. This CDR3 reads CASSPQGLGYNEQFF. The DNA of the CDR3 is TGTGCCAGCAGCCCACAGGGGTTAGGGTACAATGAGCAGTTCTTC.

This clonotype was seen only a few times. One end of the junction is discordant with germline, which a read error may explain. CDR3 DNA: TGCTGTGCTAGAGATCCTTTCTCGGCGGGCACACTCACAGATACGCAGTATTTT. Its translation: CCARDPFSAGTLTDTQYF. This chain connects TRBV20-1 to TRBJ2-3, with D perhaps matching TRBD2 (5 bases). CDR3 length equals 18 residues. CDR1 is DFQATT, CDR2 SNEGSKA, per germline (reference sequence).

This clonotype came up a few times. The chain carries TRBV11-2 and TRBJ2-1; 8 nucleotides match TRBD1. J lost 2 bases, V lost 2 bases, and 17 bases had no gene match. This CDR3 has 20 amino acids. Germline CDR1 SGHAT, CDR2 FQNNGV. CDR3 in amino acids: CASSLKGSRQGRKTYNEQFF. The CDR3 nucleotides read TGTGCCAGCAGCTTAAAGGGGTCTCGACAGGGGCGGAAGACCTACAATGAGCAGTTCTTC.

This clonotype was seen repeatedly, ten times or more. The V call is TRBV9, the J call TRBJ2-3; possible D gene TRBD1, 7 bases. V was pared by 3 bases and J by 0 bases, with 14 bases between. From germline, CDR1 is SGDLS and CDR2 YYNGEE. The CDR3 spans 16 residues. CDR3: CASSGLRGASTDTQYF. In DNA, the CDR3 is TGTGCCAGCAGCGGTCTCAGGGGGGCCAGCACAGATACGCAGTATTTT.